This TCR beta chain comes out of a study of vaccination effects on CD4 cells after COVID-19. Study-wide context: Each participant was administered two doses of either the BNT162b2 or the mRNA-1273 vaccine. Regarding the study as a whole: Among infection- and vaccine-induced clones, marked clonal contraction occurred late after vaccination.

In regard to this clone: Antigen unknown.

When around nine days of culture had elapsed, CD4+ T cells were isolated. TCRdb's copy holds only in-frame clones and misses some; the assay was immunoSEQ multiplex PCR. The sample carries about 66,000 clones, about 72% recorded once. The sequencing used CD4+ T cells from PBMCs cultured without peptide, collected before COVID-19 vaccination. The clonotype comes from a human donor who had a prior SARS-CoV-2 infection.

DNA of the CDR3: TGCGCCAGCAGCCAGTTTGCCCTAGCGGGAGGGGAGACCCAGTACTTC. This codes for CASSQFALAGGETQYF. This chain joins TRBV4-1 and TRBJ2-5, with 12 bases identical to TRBD2. CDR1 is MGHRA, CDR2 YSYEKL, per germline. V lost 3 bases, J lost 5 bases, and 7 bases stayed unmatched. This CDR3 has 16 amino acids.